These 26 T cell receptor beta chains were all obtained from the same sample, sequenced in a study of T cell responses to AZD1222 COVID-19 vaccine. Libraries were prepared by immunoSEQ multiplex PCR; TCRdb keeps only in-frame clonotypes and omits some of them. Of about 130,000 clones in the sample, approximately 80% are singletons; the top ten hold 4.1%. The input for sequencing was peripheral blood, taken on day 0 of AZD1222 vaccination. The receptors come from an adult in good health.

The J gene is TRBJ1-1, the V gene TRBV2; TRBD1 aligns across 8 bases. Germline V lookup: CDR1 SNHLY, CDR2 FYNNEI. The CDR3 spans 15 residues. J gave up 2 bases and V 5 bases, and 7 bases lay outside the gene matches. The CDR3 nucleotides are TGTGCCAGCAGTACAGGGGGTATAAGTAACACTGAAGCTTTCTTT. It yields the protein CASSTGGISNTEAFF.

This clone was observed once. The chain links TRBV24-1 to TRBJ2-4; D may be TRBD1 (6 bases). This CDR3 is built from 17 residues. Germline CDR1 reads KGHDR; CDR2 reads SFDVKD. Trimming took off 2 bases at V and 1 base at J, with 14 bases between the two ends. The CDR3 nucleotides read TGTGCCACCAGTGATTCCAAACAGGGATTCGCCAAAAACATTCAGTACTTC. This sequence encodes CATSDSKQGFAKNIQYF.

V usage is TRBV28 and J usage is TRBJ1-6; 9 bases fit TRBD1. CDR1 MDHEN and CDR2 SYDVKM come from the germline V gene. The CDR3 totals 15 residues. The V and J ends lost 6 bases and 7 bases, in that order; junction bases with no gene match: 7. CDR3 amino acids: CASRAQQGANSPLHF. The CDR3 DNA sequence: TGTGCCAGCAGGGCTCAACAGGGGGCGAATTCACCCCTCCACTTT. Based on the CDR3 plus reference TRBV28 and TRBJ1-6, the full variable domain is DVKVTQSSRYLVKRTGEKVFLECVQDMDHENMFWYRQDPGLGLRLIYFSYDVKMKEKGDIPEGYSVSREKKERFSLILESASTNQTSMYLCASRAQQGANSPLHFGNGTRLTVT.

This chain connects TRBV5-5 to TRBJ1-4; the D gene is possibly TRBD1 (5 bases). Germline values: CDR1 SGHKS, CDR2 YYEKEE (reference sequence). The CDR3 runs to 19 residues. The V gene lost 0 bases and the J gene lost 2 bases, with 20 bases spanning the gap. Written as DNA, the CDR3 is TGTGCCAGCAGCTTGGCCGTACGGGGAGGCGGACACACTAATGAAAAACTGTTTTTT. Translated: CASSLAVRGGGHTNEKLFF.

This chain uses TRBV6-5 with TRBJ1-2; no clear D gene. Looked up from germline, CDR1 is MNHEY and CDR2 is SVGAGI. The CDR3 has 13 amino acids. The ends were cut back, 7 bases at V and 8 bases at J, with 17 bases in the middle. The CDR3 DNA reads TGTGCCAGCATCCAGAACGGCCTTGGAGGCTACACCTTC. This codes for CASIQNGLGGYTF.

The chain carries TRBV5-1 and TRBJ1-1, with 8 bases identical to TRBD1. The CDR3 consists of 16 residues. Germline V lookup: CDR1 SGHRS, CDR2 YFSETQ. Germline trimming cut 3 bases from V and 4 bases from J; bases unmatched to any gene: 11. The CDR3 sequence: CASSWGIQGVGTEAFF. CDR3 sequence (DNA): TGCGCCAGCAGCTGGGGAATACAGGGGGTAGGCACTGAAGCTTTCTTT.

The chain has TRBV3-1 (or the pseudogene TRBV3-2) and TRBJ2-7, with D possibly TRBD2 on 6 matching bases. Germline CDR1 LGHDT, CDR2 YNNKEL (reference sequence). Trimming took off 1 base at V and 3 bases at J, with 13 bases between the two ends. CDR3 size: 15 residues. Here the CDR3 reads CASSQGLVGGYEQYF. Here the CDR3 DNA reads TGTGCCAGCAGCCAAGGTCTAGTGGGAGGCTACGAGCAGTACTTC.

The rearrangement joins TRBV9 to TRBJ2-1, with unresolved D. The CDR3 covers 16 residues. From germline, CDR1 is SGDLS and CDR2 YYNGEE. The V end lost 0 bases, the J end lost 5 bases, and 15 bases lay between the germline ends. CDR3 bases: TGTGCCAGCAGCGTAGCCGGCTGGAATGGAAACAATGAGCAGTTCTTC. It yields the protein CASSVAGWNGNNEQFF.

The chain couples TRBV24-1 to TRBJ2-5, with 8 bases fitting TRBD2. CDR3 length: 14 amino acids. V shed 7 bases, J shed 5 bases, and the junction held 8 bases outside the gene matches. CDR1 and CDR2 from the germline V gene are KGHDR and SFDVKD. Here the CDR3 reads CATRPSGGGETQYF. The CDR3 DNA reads TGTGCCACCAGGCCATCGGGGGGGGGTGAGACCCAGTACTTC.

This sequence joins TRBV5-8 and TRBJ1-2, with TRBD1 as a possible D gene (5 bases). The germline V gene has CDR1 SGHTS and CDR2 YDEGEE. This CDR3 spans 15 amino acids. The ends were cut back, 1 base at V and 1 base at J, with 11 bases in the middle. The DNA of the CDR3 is TGTGCCAGCAGCTTGCGGGGCGGCTTTAACTATGGCTACACCTTC. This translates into CASSLRGGFNYGYTF.

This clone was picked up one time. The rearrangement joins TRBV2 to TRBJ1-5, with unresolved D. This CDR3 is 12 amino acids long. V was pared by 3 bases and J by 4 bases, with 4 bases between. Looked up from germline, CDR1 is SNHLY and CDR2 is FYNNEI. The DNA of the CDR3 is TGTGCCAGCAGTGATGGGAATCAGCCCCAGCATTTT. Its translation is CASSDGNQPQHF.

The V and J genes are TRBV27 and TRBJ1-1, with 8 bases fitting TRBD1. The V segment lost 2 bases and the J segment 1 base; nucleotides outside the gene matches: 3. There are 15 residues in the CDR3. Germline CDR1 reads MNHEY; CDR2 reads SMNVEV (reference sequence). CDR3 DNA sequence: TGTGCCAGCAGTTTAGCACAGGGGGGGAACACTGAAGCTTTCTTT. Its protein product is CASSLAQGGNTEAFF.

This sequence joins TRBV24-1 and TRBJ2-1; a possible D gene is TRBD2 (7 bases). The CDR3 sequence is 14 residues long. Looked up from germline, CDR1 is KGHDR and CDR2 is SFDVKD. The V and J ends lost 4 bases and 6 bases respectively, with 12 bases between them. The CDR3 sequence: CATSEGGGLNEQFF. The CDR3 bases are TGTGCCACCAGTGAAGGGGGGGGCCTCAATGAGCAGTTCTTC.

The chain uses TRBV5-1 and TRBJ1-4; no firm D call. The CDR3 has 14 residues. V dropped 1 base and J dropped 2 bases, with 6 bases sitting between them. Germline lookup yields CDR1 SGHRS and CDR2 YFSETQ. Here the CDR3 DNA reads TGCGCCAGCAGCTTGATGGGGACTAATGAAAAACTGTTTTTT. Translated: CASSLMGTNEKLFF.

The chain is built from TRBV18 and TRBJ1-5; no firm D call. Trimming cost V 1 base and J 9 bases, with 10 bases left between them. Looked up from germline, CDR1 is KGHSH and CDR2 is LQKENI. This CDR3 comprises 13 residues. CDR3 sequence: CASSPQYEGPQHF. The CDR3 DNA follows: TGTGCCAGCTCACCACAGTACGAGGGGCCCCAGCATTTT.

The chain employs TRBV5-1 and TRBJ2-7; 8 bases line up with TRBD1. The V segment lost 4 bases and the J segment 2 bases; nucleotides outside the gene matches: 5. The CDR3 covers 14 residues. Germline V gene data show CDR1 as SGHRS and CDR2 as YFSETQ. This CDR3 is CASSVGQGPYEQYF. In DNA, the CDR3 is TGCGCCAGCAGCGTAGGACAGGGCCCCTACGAGCAGTACTTC.

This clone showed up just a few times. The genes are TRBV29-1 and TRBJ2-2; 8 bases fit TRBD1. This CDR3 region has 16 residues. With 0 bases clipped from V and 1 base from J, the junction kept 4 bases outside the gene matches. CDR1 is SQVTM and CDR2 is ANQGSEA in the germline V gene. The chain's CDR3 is CSVEDTGGLNTGELFF. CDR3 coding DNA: TGCAGCGTTGAAGATACAGGGGGACTGAACACCGGGGAGCTGTTTTTT.

The CDR3 sequence is CATSDPGQNGNQPQHF. For the CDR3, the DNA is TGTGCCACCAGTGACCCCGGACAGAACGGCAATCAGCCCCAGCATTTT. This chain links TRBV24-1 with TRBJ1-5; a possible D gene is TRBD1 (6 bases). Germline CDR1 is KGHDR and CDR2 is SFDVKD. V was shortened by 4 bases and J by 2 bases, with 14 bases between the two germline ends. The CDR3 runs to 16 residues.

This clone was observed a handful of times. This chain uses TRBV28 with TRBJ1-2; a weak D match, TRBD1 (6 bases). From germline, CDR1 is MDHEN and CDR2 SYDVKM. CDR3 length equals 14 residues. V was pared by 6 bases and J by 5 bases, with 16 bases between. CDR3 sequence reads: CASSLQGGVYGYTF. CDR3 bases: TGTGCCAGCAGCCTACAGGGAGGGGTGTATGGCTACACCTTC.

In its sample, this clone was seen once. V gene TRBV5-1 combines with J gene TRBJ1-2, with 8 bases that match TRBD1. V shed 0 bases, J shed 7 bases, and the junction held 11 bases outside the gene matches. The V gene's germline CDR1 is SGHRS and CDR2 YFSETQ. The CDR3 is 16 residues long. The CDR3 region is CASSLAGGQGSAGYTF. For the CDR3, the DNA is TGCGCCAGCAGCTTGGCCGGAGGACAGGGATCGGCTGGCTACACCTTC. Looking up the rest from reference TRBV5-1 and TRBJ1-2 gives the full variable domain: KAGVTQTPRYLIKTRGQQVTLSCSPISGHRSVSWYQQTPGQGLQFLFEYFSETQRNKGNFPGRFSGRQFSNSRSEMNVSTLELGDSALYLCASSLAGGQGSAGYTFGSGTRLTVV.

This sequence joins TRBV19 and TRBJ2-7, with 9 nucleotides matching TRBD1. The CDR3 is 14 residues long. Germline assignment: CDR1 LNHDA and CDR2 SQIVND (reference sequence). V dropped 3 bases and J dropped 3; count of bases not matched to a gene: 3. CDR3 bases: TGTGCCAGTAGTATTCAGACAGGGGGCTACGAGCAGTACTTC. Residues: CASSIQTGGYEQYF.

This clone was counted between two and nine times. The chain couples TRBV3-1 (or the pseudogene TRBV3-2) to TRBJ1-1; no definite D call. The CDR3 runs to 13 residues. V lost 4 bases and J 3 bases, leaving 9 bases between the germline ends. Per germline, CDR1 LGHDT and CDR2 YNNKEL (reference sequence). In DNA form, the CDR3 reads TGTGCCAGCAGCCGTGTGCCGGACACTGAAGCTTTCTTT. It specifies CASSRVPDTEAFF.

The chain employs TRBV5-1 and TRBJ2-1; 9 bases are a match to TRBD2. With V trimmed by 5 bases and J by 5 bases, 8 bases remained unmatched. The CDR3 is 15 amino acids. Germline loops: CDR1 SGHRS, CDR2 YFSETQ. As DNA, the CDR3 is TGCGCCAGCAGACAAAGCGGGGGGCAACACAATGAGCAGTTCTTC. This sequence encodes CASRQSGGQHNEQFF.

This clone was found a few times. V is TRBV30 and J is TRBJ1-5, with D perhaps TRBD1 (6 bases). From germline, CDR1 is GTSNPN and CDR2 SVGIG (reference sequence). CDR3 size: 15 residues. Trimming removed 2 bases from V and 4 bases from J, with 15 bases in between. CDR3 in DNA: TGTGCCTGGAGTTCCACAGGGTACCCTAATCAGCCCCAGCATTTT. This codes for CAWSSTGYPNQPQHF.

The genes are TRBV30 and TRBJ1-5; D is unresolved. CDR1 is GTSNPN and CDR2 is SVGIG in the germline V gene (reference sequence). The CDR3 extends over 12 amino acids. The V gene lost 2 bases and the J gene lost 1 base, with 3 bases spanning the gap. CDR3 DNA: TGTGCCTGGAGTAGGAGCAATCAGCCCCAGCATTTT. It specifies CAWSRSNQPQHF.

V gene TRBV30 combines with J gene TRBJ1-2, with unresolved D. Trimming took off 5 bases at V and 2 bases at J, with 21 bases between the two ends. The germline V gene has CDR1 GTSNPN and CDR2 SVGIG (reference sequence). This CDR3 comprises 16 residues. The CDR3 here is CAWEPPNFAPNYGYTF. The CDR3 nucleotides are TGTGCCTGGGAGCCCCCTAACTTCGCCCCGAACTATGGCTACACCTTC.